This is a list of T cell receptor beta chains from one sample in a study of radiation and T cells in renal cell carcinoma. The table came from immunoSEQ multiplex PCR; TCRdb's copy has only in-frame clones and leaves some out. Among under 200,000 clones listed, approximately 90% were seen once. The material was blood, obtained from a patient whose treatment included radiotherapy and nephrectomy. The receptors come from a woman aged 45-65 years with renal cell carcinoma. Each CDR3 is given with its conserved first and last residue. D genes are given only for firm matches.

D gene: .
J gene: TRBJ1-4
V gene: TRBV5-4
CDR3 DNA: TGTGCCAGCAGCCAAGTGGGCAGGGATGAAAAACTGTTTTTT
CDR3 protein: CASSQVGRDEKLFF

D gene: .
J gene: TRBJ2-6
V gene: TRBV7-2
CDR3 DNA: TGTGCCAGCAGCTTAGGGGGCGCTGGGGCCAACGTCCTGACTTTC
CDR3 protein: CASSLGGAGANVLTF

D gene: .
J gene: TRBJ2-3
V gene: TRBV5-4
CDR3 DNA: TGTGCCAGCAGCTTGTCCGGGGGGCCAGCAGATACGCAGTATTTT
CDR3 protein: CASSLSGGPADTQYF

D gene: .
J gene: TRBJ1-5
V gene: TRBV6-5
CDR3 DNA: TGTGCCAGCAGTTCCCGTAATTCAAGAGATCAGCCCCAGCATTTT
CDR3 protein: CASSSRNSRDQPQHF

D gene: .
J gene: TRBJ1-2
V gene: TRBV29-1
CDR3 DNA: TGCAGCGTTGGGGTCGGGACGGCCTATGGCTACACCTTC
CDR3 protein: CSVGVGTAYGYTF

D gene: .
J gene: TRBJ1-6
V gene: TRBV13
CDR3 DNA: TGTGCCAGCAGCTTAGAATCGGGGTTGGATTCACCCCTCCACTTT
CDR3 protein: CASSLESGLDSPLHF

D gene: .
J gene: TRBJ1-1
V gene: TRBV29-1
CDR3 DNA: TGCAGCGTTAGGGGATTTGGGGACACTGAAGCTTTCTTT
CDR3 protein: CSVRGFGDTEAFF

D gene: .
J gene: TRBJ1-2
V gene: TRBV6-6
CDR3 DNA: TGTGCCAGCAGTTCACCCCGGACAGCCAACTATGGCTACACCTTC
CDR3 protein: CASSSPRTANYGYTF

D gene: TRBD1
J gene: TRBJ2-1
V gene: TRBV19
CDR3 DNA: TGTGCCAGTAGTACGACAGGGGGGCGTATGAATGAGCAGTTCTTC
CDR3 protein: CASSTTGGRMNEQFF

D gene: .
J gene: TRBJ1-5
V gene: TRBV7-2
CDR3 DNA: TGTGCCAGCAGCTTAGAGGGGGGCCCCAATCAGCCCCAGCATTTT
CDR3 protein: CASSLEGGPNQPQHF

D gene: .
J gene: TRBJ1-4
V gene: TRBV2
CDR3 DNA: TGTGCCAGCAGTGAACTGCAGGGAACTAATGAAAAACTGTTTTTT
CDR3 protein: CASSELQGTNEKLFF

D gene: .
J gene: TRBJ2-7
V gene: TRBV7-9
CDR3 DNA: TGTGCCAGCAGCTTAGGCTCGGCGCGATTAGGTGAGCAGTACTTC
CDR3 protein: CASSLGSARLGEQYF

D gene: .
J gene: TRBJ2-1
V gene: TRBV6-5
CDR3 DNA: TGTGCCAGCAGTAGATGGACAGCCCACAATGAGCAGTTCTTC
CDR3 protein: CASSRWTAHNEQFF

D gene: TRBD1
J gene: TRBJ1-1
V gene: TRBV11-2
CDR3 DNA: TGTGCCAGCAGCCCCGGGACAGGAAGGAGATGGAACACTGAAGCTTTCTTT
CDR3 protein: CASSPGTGRRWNTEAFF